This TCR beta chain originates from a study of blood T cell repertoires in COVID-19. Per the authors' pipeline: Estimation of nucleated cell counts relied on the amplification of reference gene primers. TCRdb keeps only in-frame clones here, not all; method: immunoSEQ multiplex PCR. The DNA gave D and trimming, while V, J and clone size come from that table. The table includes under 200,000 clones, roughly 80% detected once. The CDR3 consists of 16 residues. V gene TRBV1 combines with J gene TRBJ1-6. TRBV1 is a pseudogene segment. The sequence was obtained from a human donor with acute or convalescent COVID-19. The donor label of this sample is uncertain. Sequencing was performed on peripheral blood. In DNA, the CDR3 is TGCACCAGCAGCCTAAAAGGGACTGACCTGAGTTCACCCCTCCACTTT. Translating it yields CTSSLKGTDLSSPLHF.